This T cell receptor beta chain came from a study of blood T cell repertoires in COVID-19. For the study at large: Material from acute and convalescent COVID-19 was sourced from the United States, Italy and Spain. From T cells, B-cell-depleted T cells, or PBMCs came the material, which was cDNA or gDNA.

This clone was seen only once. Trimming cost V 10 bases and J 6 bases; bases outside gene matches: 13. This CDR3 spans 15 amino acids. CDR1 and CDR2 (germline): LNHDA, SQIVND (reference sequence). Per the original methods: Amplification from reference gene primers served as the basis for estimated nucleated cell counts. Assay used: immunoSEQ multiplex PCR; TCRdb lists only in-frame clones, some missing. That table supplies the V and J calls and clone size; D and trimming were determined from the DNA. The sample consists of fewer than 200,000 clones, 70% to 80% of them appearing once. The source of this sequence is a woman between 45 and 65 years old with active or convalescent COVID-19. Sequencing used peripheral blood. The chain employs TRBV19 and TRBJ2-1, with 9 bases identical to TRBD2. The CDR3 DNA reads as TGTGCCACCGAACCTCTAGCGGGATCAGGCAATGAGCAGTTCTTC. Protein product: CATEPLAGSGNEQFF.